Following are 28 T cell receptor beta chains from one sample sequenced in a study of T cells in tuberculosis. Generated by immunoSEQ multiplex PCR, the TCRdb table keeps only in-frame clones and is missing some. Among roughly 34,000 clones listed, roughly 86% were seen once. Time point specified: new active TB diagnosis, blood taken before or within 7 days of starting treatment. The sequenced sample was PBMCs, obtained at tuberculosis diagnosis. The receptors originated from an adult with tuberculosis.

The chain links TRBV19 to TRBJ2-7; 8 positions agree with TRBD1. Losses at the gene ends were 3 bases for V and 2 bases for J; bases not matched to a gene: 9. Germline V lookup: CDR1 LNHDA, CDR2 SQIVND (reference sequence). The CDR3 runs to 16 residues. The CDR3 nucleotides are TGTGCCAGTAGTATGCAGACAGGGGAATACCCCTACGAGCAGTACTTC. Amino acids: CASSMQTGEYPYEQYF.

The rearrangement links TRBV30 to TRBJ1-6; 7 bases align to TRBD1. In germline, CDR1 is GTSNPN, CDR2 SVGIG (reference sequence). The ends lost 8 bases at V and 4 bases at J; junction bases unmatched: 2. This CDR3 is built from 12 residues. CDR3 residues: CAGGQYNSPLHF. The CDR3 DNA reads TGTGCCGGGGGACAGTATAATTCACCCCTCCACTTT.

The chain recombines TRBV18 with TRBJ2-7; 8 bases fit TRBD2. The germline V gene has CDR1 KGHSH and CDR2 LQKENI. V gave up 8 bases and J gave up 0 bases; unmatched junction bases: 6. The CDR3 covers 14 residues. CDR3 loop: CASQRGGSSYEQYF. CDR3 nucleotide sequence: TGTGCCAGCCAACGGGGGGGGAGCTCCTACGAGCAGTACTTC.

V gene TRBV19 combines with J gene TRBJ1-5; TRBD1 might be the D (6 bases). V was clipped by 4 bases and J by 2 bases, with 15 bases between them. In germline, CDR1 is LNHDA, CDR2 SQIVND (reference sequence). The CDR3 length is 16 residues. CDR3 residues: CASSTTGPGGNQPQHF. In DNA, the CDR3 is TGTGCCAGTAGTACCACGGGGCCAGGGGGCAATCAGCCCCAGCATTTT.

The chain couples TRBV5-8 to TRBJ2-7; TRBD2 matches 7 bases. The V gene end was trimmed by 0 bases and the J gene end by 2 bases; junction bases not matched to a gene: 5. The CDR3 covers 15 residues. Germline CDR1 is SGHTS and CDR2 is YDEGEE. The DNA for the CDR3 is TGTGCCAGCAGCTTGGAGAGTCGGGGGGCCTACGAGCAGTACTTC. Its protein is CASSLESRGAYEQYF.

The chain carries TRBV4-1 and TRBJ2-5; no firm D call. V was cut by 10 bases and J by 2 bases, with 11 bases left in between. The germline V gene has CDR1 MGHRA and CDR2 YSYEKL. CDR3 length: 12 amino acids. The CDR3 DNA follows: TGCGCCATGAGGATGGCACAAGAGACCCAGTACTTC. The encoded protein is CAMRMAQETQYF.

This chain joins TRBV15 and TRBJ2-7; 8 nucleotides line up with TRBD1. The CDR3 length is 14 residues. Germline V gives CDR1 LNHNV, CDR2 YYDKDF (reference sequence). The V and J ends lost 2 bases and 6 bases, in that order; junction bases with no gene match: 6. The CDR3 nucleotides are TGTGCCACCAGCAGACCCCACAGGGGGAGCGAGCAGTACTTC. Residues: CATSRPHRGSEQYF.

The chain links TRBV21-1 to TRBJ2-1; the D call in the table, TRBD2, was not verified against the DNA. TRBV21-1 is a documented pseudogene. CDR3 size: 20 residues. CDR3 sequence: CASISPGSSGGPTSYNEQFF. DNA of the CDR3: TGTGCCAGCATCTCCCCGGGCTCTAGCGGGGGTCCTACCTCCTACAATGAGCAGTTCTTC.

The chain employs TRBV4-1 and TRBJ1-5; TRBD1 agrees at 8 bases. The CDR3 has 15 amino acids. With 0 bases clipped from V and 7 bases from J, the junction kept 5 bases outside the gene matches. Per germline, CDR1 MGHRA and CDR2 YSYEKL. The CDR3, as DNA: TGCGCCAGCAGCCAAGATGACAGGGGCAGGCAGCCCCAGCATTTT. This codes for CASSQDDRGRQPQHF.

In DNA form, the CDR3 reads TGTGCCTGGAGTTCCCCAGGGGGCCGCGGGGAGCTGTTTTTT. Translation gives CAWSSPGGRGELFF. The chain recombines TRBV30 with TRBJ2-2, with 8 bases aligning to TRBD1. The V segment lost 2 bases and the J segment 7 bases; nucleotides outside the gene matches: 6. CDR3 size: 14 residues. Germline lookup yields CDR1 GTSNPN and CDR2 SVGIG (reference sequence).

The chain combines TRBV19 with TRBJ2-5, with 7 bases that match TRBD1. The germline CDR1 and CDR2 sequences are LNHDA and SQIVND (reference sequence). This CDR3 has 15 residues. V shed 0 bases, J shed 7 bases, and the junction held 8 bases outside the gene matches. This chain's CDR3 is CASSIEEGGVGTQYF. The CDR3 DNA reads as TGTGCCAGTAGTATAGAGGAAGGGGGCGTAGGGACCCAGTACTTC.

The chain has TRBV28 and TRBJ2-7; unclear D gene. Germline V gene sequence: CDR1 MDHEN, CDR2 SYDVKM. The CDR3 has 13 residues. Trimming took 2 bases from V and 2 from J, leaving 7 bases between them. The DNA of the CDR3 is TGTGCCAGCAGTTTAAGATCAGCCTACGAGCAGTACTTC. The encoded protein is CASSLRSAYEQYF.

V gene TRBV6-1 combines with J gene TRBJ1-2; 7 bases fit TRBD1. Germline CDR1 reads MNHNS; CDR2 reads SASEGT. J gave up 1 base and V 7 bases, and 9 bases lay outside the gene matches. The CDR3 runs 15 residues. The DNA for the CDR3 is TGTGCCAGCATCGGCAGGGGGACTCTTAACTATGGCTACACCTTC. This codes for CASIGRGTLNYGYTF.

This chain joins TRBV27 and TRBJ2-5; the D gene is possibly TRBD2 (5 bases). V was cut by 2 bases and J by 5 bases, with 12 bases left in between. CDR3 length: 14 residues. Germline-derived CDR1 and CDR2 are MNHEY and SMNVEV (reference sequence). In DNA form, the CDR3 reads TGTGCCAGCAGTTTAGCTCCCGGGGAGGAGACCCAGTACTTC. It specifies CASSLAPGEETQYF.

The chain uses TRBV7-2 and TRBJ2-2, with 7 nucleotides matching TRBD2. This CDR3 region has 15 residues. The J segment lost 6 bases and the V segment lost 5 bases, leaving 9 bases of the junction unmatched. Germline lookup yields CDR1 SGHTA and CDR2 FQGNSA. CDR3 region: CASSPWGAGSGELFF. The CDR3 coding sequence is TGTGCCAGCAGCCCGTGGGGAGCGGGGTCCGGGGAGCTGTTTTTT.

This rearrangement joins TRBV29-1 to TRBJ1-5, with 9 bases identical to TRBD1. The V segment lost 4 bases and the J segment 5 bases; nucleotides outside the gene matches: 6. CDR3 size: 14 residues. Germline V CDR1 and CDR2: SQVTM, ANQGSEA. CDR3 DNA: TGCAGCGTTGGAACAGGGGGCGCACATCAGCCCCAGCATTTT. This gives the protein CSVGTGGAHQPQHF.

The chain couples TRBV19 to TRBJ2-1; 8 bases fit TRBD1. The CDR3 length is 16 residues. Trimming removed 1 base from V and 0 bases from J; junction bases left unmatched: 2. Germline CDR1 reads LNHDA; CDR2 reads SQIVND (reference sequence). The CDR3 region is CASSIATGGSYNEQFF. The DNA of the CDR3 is TGTGCCAGTAGTATAGCCACAGGGGGCTCCTACAATGAGCAGTTCTTC.

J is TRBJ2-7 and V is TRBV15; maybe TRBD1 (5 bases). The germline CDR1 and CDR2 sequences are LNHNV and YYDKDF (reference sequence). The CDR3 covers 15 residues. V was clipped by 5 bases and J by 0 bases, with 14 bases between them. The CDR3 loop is CATSGKTAPSYEQYF. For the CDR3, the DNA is TGTGCCACCAGCGGAAAGACAGCCCCCTCCTACGAGCAGTACTTC.

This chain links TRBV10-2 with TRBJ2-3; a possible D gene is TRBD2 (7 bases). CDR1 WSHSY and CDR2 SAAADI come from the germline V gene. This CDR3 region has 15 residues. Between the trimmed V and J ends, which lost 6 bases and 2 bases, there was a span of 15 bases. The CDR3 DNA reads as TGCGCCAGCAGGGAGGGGAGGGGGACCACAGATACGCAGTATTTT. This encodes CASREGRGTTDTQYF.

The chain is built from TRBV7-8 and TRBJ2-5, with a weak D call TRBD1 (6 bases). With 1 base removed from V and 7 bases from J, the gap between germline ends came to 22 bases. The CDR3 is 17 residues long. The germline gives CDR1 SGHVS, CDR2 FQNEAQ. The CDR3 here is CASSLGTASLRFGTQYF. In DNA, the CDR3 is TGTGCCAGCAGCTTAGGGACAGCCTCCTTGAGATTCGGGACCCAGTACTTC. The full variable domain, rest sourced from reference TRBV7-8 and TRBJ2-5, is GAGVSQSPRYKVAKRGQDVALRCDPISGHVSLFWYQQALGQGPEFLTYFQNEAQLDKSGLPSDRFFAERPEGSVSTLKIQRTQQEDSAVYLCASSLGTASLRFGTQYFGPGTRLLVL.

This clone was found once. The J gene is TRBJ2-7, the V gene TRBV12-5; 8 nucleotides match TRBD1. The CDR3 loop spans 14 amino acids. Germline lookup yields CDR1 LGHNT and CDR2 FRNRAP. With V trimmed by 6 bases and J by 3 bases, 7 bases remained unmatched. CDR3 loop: CASGKDRVIYEQYF. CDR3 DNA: TGTGCTAGTGGCAAGGACAGGGTTATCTACGAGCAGTACTTC.

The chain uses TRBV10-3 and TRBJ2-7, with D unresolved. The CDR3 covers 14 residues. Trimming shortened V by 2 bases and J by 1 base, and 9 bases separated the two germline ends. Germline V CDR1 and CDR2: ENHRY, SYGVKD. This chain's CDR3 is CAISEPARSYEQYF. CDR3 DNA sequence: TGTGCCATCAGTGAGCCCGCCCGGTCCTACGAGCAGTACTTC.

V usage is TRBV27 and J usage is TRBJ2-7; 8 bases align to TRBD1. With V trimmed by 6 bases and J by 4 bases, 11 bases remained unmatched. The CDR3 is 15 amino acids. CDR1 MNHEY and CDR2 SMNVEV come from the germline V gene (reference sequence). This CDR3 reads CASSRAGTGGYEQYF. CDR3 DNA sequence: TGTGCCAGCAGCCGCGCCGGAACAGGGGGTTACGAGCAGTACTTC.

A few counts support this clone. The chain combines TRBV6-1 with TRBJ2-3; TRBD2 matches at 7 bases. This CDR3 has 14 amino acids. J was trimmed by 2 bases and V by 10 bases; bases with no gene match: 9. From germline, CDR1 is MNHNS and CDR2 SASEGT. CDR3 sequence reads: CATLTGGPTDTQYF. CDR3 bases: TGTGCCACCCTCACGGGGGGACCCACAGATACGCAGTATTTT.

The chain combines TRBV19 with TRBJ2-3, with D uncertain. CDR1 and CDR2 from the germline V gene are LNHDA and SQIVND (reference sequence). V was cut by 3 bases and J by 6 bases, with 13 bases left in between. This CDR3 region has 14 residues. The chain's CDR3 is CASSIRQASDTQYF. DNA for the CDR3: TGTGCCAGTAGTATCCGCCAGGCCTCGGATACGCAGTATTTT. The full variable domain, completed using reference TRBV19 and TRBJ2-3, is DGGITQSPKYLFRKEGQNVTLSCEQNLNHDAMYWYRQDPGQGLRLIYYSQIVNDFQKGDIAEGYSVSREKKESFPLTVTSAQKNPTAFYLCASSIRQASDTQYFGPGTRLTVL.

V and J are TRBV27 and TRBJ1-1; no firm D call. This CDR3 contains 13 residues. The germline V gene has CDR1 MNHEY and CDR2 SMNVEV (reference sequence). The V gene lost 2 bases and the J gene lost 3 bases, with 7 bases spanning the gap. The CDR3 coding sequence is TGTGCCAGCAGTTTAGGGAGCTACACTGAAGCTTTCTTT. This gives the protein CASSLGSYTEAFF.

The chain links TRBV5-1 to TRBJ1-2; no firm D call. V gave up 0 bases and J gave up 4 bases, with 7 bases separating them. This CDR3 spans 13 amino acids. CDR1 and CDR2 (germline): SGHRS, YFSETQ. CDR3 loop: CASSLGQVYGYTF. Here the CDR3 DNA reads TGCGCCAGCAGCTTGGGTCAGGTCTATGGCTACACCTTC.

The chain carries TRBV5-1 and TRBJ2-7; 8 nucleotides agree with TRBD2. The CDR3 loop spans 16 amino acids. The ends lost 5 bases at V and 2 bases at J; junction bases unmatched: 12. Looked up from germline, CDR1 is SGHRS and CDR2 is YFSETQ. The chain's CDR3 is CASRLGGVGRAYEQYF. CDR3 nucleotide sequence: TGCGCCAGCAGACTCGGGGGGGTCGGACGGGCCTACGAGCAGTACTTC.